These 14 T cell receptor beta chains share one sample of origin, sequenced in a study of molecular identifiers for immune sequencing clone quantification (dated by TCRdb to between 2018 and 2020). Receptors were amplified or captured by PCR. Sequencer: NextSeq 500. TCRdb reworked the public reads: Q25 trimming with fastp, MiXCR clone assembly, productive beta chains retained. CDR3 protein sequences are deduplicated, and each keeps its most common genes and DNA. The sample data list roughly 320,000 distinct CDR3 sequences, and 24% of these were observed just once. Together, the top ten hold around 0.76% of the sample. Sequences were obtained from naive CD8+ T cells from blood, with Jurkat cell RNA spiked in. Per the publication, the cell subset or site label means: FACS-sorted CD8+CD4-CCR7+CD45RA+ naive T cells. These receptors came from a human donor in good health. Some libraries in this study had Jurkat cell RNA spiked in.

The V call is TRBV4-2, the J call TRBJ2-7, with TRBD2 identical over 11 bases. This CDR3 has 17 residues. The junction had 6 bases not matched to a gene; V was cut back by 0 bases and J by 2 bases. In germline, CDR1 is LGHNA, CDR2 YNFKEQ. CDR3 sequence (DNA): TGTGCCAGCAGCCAAGAATTAGGGACTAGCGGCACCTACGAGCAGTACTTC. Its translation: CASSQELGTSGTYEQYF.

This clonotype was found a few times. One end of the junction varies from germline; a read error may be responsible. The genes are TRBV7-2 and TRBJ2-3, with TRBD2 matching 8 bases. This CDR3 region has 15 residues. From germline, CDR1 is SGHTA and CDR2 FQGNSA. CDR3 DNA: TGTGCCAGCAGCCTTACTAGCGGTAGCACAGGTACGCAGTATTTC. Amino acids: CASSLTSGSTGTQYF.

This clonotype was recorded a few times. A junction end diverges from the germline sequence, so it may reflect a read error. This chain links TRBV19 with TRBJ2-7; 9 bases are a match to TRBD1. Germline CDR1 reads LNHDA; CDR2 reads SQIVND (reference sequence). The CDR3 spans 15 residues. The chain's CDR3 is CTSSPGQGFSYEQYF. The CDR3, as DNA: TGTACCAGTAGTCCCGGACAGGGGTTCTCCTACGAGCAGTACTTC.

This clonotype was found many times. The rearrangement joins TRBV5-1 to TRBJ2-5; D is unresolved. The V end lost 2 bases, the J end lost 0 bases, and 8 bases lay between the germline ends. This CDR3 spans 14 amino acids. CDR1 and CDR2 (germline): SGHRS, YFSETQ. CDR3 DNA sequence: TGCGCCAGCAGCTTCGGCAATTACCAAGAGACCCAGTACTTC. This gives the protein CASSFGNYQETQYF.

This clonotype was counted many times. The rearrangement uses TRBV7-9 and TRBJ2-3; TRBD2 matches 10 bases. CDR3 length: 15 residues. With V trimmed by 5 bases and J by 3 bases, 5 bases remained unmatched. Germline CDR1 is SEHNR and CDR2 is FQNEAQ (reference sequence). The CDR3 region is CASSPPGLATDTQYF. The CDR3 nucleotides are TGTGCCAGCAGCCCCCCGGGACTAGCGACAGATACGCAGTATTTT. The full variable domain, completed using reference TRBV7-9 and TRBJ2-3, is DTGVSQNPRHKITKRGQNVTFRCDPISEHNRLYWYRQTLGQGPEFLTYFQNEAQLEKSRLLSDRFSAERPKGSFSTLEIQRTEQGDSAMYLCASSPPGLATDTQYFGPGTRLTVL.

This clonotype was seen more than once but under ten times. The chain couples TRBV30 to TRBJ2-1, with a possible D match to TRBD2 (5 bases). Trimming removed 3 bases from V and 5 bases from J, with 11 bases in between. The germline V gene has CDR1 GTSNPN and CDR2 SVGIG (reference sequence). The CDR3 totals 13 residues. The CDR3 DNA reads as TGTGCCTGGAGCGGGAAAGGCCACAATGAGCAGTTCTTC. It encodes CAWSGKGHNEQFF.

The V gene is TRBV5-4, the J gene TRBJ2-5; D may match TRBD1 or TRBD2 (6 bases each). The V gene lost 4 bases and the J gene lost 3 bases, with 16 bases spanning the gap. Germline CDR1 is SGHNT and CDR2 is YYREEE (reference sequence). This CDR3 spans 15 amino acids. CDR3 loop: CASSQKWGAEETQYF. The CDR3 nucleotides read TGTGCCAGCAGCCAAAAGTGGGGGGCCGAAGAGACCCAGTACTTC.

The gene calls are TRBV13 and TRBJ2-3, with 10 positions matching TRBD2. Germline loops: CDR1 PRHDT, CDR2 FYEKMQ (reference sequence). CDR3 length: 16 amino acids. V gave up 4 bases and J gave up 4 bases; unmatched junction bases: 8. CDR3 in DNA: TGTGCCAGCAGCTCGGGGAGCGGGGGGGCAGCAGATACGCAGTATTTT. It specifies CASSSGSGGAADTQYF.

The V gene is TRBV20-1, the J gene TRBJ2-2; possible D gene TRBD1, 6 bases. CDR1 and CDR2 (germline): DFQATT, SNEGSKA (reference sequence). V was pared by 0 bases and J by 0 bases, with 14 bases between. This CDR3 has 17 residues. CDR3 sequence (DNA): TGCAGTGCTAGAGATTGGGGGCAAACCTCGAACACCGGGGAGCTGTTTTTT. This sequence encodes CSARDWGQTSNTGELFF.

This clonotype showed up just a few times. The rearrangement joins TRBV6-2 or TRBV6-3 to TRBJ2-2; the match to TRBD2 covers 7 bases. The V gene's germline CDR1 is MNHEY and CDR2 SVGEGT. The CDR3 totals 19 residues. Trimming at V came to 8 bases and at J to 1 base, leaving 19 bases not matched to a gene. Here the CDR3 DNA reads TGTGCCAGCGATTCACGGTCTGGCGGGAGAGGGAAGAACACCGGGGAGCTGTTTTTT. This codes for CASDSRSGGRGKNTGELFF.

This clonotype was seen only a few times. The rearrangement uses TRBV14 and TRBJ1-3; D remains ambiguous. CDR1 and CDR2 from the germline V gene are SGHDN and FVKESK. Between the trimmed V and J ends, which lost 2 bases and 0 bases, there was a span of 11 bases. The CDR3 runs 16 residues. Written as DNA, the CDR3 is TGTGCCAGCAGCCAAACTGGATGGGTCTCTGGAAACACCATATATTTT. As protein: CASSQTGWVSGNTIYF.

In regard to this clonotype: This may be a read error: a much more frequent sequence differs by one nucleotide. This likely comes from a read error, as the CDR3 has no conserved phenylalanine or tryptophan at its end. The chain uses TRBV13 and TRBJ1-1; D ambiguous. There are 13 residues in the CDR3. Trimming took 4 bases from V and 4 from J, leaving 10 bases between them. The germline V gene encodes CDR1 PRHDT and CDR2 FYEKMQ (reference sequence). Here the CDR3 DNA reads TGTGCCAGCAGCTCGAGACCGGGCACTGAAGCTTTCGTT. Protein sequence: CASSSRPGTEAFV.

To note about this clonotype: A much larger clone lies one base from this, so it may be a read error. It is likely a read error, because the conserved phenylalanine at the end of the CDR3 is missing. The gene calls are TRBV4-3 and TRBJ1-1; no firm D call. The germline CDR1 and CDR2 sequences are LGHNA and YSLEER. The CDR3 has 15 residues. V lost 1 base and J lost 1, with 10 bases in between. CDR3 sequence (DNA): TGCGCCAGCAGCCAAGTTGTTTGGACGAACACTGAAGCTTTCTCT. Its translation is CASSQVVWTNTEAFS.

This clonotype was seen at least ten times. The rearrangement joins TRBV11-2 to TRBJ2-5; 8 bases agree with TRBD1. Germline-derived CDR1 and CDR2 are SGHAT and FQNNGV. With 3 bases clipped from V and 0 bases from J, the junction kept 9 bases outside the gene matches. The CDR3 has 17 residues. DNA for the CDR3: TGTGCCAGCAGCTTCCCTCGACAGGGGCGGTACCAAGAGACCCAGTACTTC. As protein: CASSFPRQGRYQETQYF. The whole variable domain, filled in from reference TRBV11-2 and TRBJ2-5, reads EAGVAQSPRYKIIEKRQSVAFWCNPISGHATLYWYQQILGQGPKLLIQFQNNGVVDDSQLPKDRFSAERLKGVDSTLKIQPAKLEDSAVYLCASSFPRQGRYQETQYFGPGTRLLVL.